This T cell receptor beta chain was found in a study of shared clonotypes between healthy human individuals. Germline V gene data show CDR1 as MNHNS and CDR2 as SASEGT. V lost 10 bases to trimming and J lost 3 bases; unmatched junction nucleotides: 10. The CDR3 spans 14 residues. Those who donated, Caucasian adults without exception, all lived in Nashville, Tennessee. Sequencing used immunoSEQ multiplex PCR; TCRdb keeps in-frame clones, though not all of them. The data hold 2 million to 2.5 million clones, with roughly 93% observed a single time. Sequenced sample: naive CD4+ T cells from PBMCs. Sample subset: CD45RA+ positively selected. This receptor was taken from a man aged 18 to 35 in good health. Some clones in this sample may be carry-over from other donors' samples. The chain is built from TRBV6-1 and TRBJ1-1; 8 positions agree with TRBD1. The CDR3 nucleotides read TGTGCCATAGCAGGGGGCGCGGGGGACACTGAAGCTTTCTTT. This encodes CAIAGGAGDTEAFF.